This T cell receptor beta chain came from a study of blood T cell repertoires in COVID-19. About the study: The analysed material was cDNA or gDNA that came from T cells, B-cell-depleted T cells, or PBMCs.

In the original workflow: Amplified reference gene primers provided the basis for estimating nucleated cell counts. Method: immunoSEQ multiplex PCR; TCRdb's copy keeps in-frame clones and lacks some. V, J and clone size are taken as reported in that table, and D and trimming were inferred from the DNA itself. This table holds some 150,000 clones, 60% to 85% found once. V was shortened by 3 bases and J by 7 bases, with 15 bases between the two germline ends. Looked up from germline, CDR1 is LNHNV and CDR2 is YYDKDF (reference sequence). This CDR3 has 14 amino acids. The sequencing sample was made of peripheral blood. This chain connects TRBV15 to TRBJ1-2, with TRBD1 as a possible D gene (6 bases). This TCR was sampled from a woman of 80 years or more with active or convalescent COVID-19. CDR3 protein: CATSSRGRSPGYTF. CDR3 sequence (DNA): TGTGCCACCAGCAGTAGGGGGAGAAGTCCTGGCTACACCTTC.